Shown below are 5 T cell receptor beta chains from a single sample sequenced in a study of control samples from healthy donors and cancer patients. TCRdb keeps only in-frame clones here, not all; method: immunoSEQ multiplex PCR. The sample records 100,000 to 150,000 clones, more than 70% being singletons. The material sequenced was blood. These TCRs come from a man aged 50 to 60 in good health.

V and J are TRBV11-2 and TRBJ2-3; D may be TRBD1 or TRBD2 (5 bases each). The CDR3 has 17 residues. Germline CDR1 and CDR2: SGHAT and FQNNGV. V was pared by 4 bases and J by 6 bases, with 23 bases between. CDR3 sequence: CASSSGSRGRTPDTQYF. CDR3 nucleotides: TGTGCCAGCAGCTCAGGGAGTCGGGGACGTACCCCTGATACGCAGTATTTT.

The chain carries TRBV7-2 and TRBJ2-3; D unresolved. Trimming stripped 6 bases from V and 1 base from J, with 17 bases between. Germline V CDR1 and CDR2: SGHTA, FQGNSA. The CDR3 extends over 16 amino acids. CDR3 in amino acids: CASSRRSPRGTDTQYF. DNA of the CDR3: TGTGCCAGCAGTCGTAGGTCGCCAAGGGGCACAGATACGCAGTATTTT.

This clone appeared a single time. This chain links TRBV14 with TRBJ2-3, with TRBD2 matching over 7 bases. After removal of 2 bases from V and 4 bases from J, the junction contained 15 bases not matched to a gene. The CDR3 runs 18 residues. Per the germline V gene, CDR1 is SGHDN and CDR2 is FVKESK. The chain's CDR3 is CASSQPGAGRGLSDTQYF. DNA of the CDR3: TGTGCCAGCAGCCAACCGGGCGCTGGGCGGGGGTTGTCAGATACGCAGTATTTT.

V gene TRBV5-6 combines with J gene TRBJ1-1; D might be TRBD1 (6 bases). The CDR3 has 15 residues. Germline loops: CDR1 SGHDT, CDR2 YYEEEE. The germline V and J ends were trimmed by 7 bases and 4 bases, with 20 bases remaining between them. CDR3 DNA sequence: TGTGCCAGCCGAGGGTGGGGGGCAGGAGGCACTGAAGCTTTCTTT. This codes for CASRGWGAGGTEAFF.

This sequence joins TRBV11-3 and TRBJ1-1; TRBD1 matches 12 bases. The trim removed 5 bases at V and 0 bases at J, leaving 7 bases unmatched. The V gene's germline CDR1 is SGHNT and CDR2 YENEEA. This CDR3 has 17 residues. CDR3 in amino acids: CASSPGQGAAMNTEAFF. CDR3 DNA: TGTGCCAGCAGCCCGGGACAGGGGGCGGCTATGAACACTGAAGCTTTCTTT.